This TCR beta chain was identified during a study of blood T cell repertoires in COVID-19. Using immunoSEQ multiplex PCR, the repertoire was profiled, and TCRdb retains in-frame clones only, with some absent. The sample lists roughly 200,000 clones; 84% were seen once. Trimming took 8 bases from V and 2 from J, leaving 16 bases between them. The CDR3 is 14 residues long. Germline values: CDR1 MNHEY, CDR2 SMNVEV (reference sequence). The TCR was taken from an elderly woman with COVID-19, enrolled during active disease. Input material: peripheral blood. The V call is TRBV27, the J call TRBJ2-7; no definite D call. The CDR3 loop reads CASSRDGSAYEQYF. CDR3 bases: TGTGCCAGCTCCCGTGACGGCAGCGCCTACGAGCAGTACTTC.